This T cell receptor (beta chain) comes out of a study of early T cells in non-severe SARS-CoV-2 infection. The CDR3 is 11 residues long. The germline V gene has CDR1 SGHVS and CDR2 FQNEAQ. Trimming shortened V by 6 bases and J by 7 bases, and 9 bases separated the two germline ends. TCRdb ran MiXCR on the 5' RACE reads and lists one entry per CDR3 protein. The repertoire holds some 110,000 distinct CDR3 sequences, with about 15% as singletons. This receptor was identified in an adult who was a healthcare worker with PCR-confirmed SARS-CoV-2 infection or an uninfected control (not recorded which). The specimen was whole blood. The chain recombines TRBV7-8 with TRBJ2-5; D is ambiguous. CDR3: CASSFRWTQYF. CDR3 coding DNA: TGTGCCAGCAGTTTCAGGTGGACCCAGTACTTC.